These T cell receptor beta chains were read from a single sample in a study of Graves' ophthalmopathy and Graves' hyperthyroidism. MiXCR was run by TCRdb on the multiplex PCR reads, yielding one entry per CDR3 protein. The data hold roughly 160,000 distinct CDR3 sequences, with roughly two fifths observed a single time. Material for sequencing was peripheral blood. The receptors here all came from a man aged 30-40 years with Graves' ophthalmopathy. Both conserved end residues are trimmed from each CDR3.

j_call: TRBJ1-2; v_call: TRBV6-2/TRBV6-3; cdr3_aa: ASRPGTGLGLLRGYT
j_call: TRBJ2-5; v_call: TRBV20-1; cdr3_aa: SARPLGTGVKTQY
j_call: TRBJ1-5; v_call: TRBV25-1; cdr3_aa: ASSRGSNQPQH
j_call: TRBJ1-5; v_call: TRBV28; cdr3_aa: ASRPTGGGHQPQH
j_call: TRBJ1-1; v_call: TRBV7-2; cdr3_aa: ASSLEFAQAAF
j_call: TRBJ1-1; v_call: TRBV30; cdr3_aa: ASSIVRGTEAF
j_call: TRBJ1-2; v_call: TRBV6-5; cdr3_aa: ASSYSGGRYGYT
j_call: TRBJ2-7; v_call: TRBV6-5; cdr3_aa: ASSSYRYEQY
j_call: TRBJ1-5; v_call: TRBV27; cdr3_aa: ASSLYGGAGQPQH
j_call: TRBJ1-6; v_call: TRBV28; cdr3_aa: ASSLFGSGDSPLH
j_call: TRBJ2-7; v_call: TRBV12-3/TRBV12-4; cdr3_aa: ASSFEGPLRGYEQY
j_call: TRBJ2-7; v_call: TRBV2; cdr3_aa: ASTGTPTYEQY
j_call: TRBJ2-7; v_call: TRBV6-2/TRBV6-3; cdr3_aa: ASNHPGQPSYEQY
j_call: TRBJ2-2; v_call: TRBV30; cdr3_aa: ASSGRLSGELF
j_call: TRBJ1-1; v_call: TRBV6-2/TRBV6-3; cdr3_aa: ASSHTGSEAF
j_call: TRBJ2-5; v_call: TRBV11-2; cdr3_aa: ASRTGGALETQY
j_call: TRBJ2-7; v_call: TRBV20-1; cdr3_aa: SARDRRELSYEQY
j_call: TRBJ1-1; v_call: TRBV12-5; cdr3_aa: ASGFDYRPSKAF
j_call: TRBJ1-5; v_call: TRBV15; cdr3_aa: ATSRDNQPQH
j_call: TRBJ1-2; v_call: TRBV28; cdr3_aa: ASSSADPYGYT
j_call: TRBJ2-7; v_call: TRBV12-3/TRBV12-4; cdr3_aa: ASGPRDGPYEQY
j_call: TRBJ2-7; v_call: TRBV6-1; cdr3_aa: ASSDPGNTYEQY
j_call: TRBJ2-5; v_call: TRBV11-2; cdr3_aa: ASSLAGPKETQY
j_call: TRBJ2-7; v_call: TRBV6-2/TRBV6-3; cdr3_aa: ASRSQVLYETGGFNEQY
j_call: TRBJ2-7; v_call: TRBV6-2/TRBV6-3; cdr3_aa: ASSYRASGSSREQY
j_call: TRBJ2-2; v_call: TRBV12-3/TRBV12-4; cdr3_aa: ASSSKGHVNTGELF
j_call: TRBJ2-7; v_call: TRBV4-2; cdr3_aa: ASSQTSGLSSYEQY
j_call: TRBJ2-2; v_call: TRBV7-8; cdr3_aa: ASSLARSTGELF
j_call: TRBJ2-5; v_call: TRBV7-3; cdr3_aa: ARQGGEQETQY
j_call: TRBJ1-5; v_call: TRBV20-1; cdr3_aa: SARDRGLFNQPQH
j_call: TRBJ1-2; v_call: TRBV6-2/TRBV6-3; cdr3_aa: ASRSPGRTTINYGYT
j_call: TRBJ1-5; v_call: TRBV30; cdr3_aa: AWIAYRGLEQPQH
j_call: TRBJ2-5; v_call: TRBV11-2; cdr3_aa: ASSPRGRGEETQY
j_call: TRBJ2-7; v_call: TRBV5-1; cdr3_aa: ASSQGGSYYEQY
j_call: TRBJ2-7; v_call: TRBV28; cdr3_aa: ASISTGTYEQY
j_call: TRBJ1-2; v_call: TRBV12-5; cdr3_aa: ASGLSSRAGYT
j_call: TRBJ1-3; v_call: TRBV2; cdr3_aa: ASFERGLPSGNTIY
j_call: TRBJ1-6; v_call: TRBV12-3/TRBV12-4; cdr3_aa: ASSSDRDGSPLH
j_call: TRBJ1-1; v_call: TRBV6-1; cdr3_aa: ASTPFRDTEAF
j_call: TRBJ1-1; v_call: TRBV20-1; cdr3_aa: SARDGTGDDEAF
j_call: TRBJ1-6; v_call: TRBV6-1; cdr3_aa: ASRGYGSSPLH
j_call: TRBJ2-5; v_call: TRBV12-3/TRBV12-4; cdr3_aa: ASRPDSQETQY
j_call: TRBJ1-5; v_call: TRBV28; cdr3_aa: ASSLSLGQPQH
j_call: TRBJ1-1; v_call: TRBV12-3/TRBV12-4; cdr3_aa: ASSQGGNLNTEAF
j_call: TRBJ1-1; v_call: TRBV6-2/TRBV6-3; cdr3_aa: ASSYERAGAF
j_call: TRBJ1-5; v_call: TRBV6-2/TRBV6-3; cdr3_aa: ASSPHIDNQPQH
j_call: TRBJ1-1; v_call: TRBV12-3/TRBV12-4; cdr3_aa: ASNPGGNTEAF
j_call: TRBJ1-1; v_call: TRBV6-1; cdr3_aa: ASSERQGNTEAF
j_call: TRBJ1-5; v_call: TRBV12-5; cdr3_aa: ASGFWGGNQPQH
j_call: TRBJ1-5; v_call: TRBV4-1; cdr3_aa: ASSRSQGNNQPQH